This T cell receptor beta chain was captured by sequencing in a study of Ad26.COV2.S vaccination and SARS-CoV-2 variants. For the study at large: Donor participated within the Ad26.COV2.S arm of the COV1001 trial. Ad26.COV2.S was injected intramuscularly once or twice, 56 days apart. General study findings and limits: Total T cell responses, in the TCR breadth and depth analyses, may have been underestimated.

The length of the CDR3 is 14 residues. In germline, CDR1 is SGHAT, CDR2 FQNNGV. V lost 3 bases and J lost 4, with 12 bases in between. Treatment meaning: around 19 received Ad26.COV2.S at low or high dose, single or two shots; 5 received placebo; per-sample allocation not given. Vaccine and placebo recipients were sampled on day 63 after the first injection. To note about this clone: Its antigen is currently unknown.

TCRdb's table, derived via immunoSEQ multiplex PCR, lists solely in-frame clones and lacks some. Of about 440,000 clones detected, roughly 87% appear once; the ten largest clones hold approximately 4.3%. This sequence joins TRBV11-2 and TRBJ2-5; D remains ambiguous. The specimen comprised peripheral blood, sampled in a trial of Ad26.COV2.S vaccine versus placebo. This TCR was sampled from a person between 18 and 59 years old who received the Ad26.COV2.S COVID-19 vaccine or a placebo. The CDR3 region has the DNA TGTGCCAGCAGCTTCCCTGTTTCCGGAGAGACCCAGTACTTC. The encoded protein is CASSFPVSGETQYF. The full variable domain, completed using reference TRBV11-2 and TRBJ2-5, is EAGVAQSPRYKIIEKRQSVAFWCNPISGHATLYWYQQILGQGPKLLIQFQNNGVVDDSQLPKDRFSAERLKGVDSTLKIQPAKLEDSAVYLCASSFPVSGETQYFGPGTRLLVL.